This TCR beta chain was obtained from a study of blood T cell repertoires in COVID-19. Study at large: Donors in the United States, Italy and Spain gave samples during acute or convalescent COVID-19. The cDNA or gDNA used as material had been derived from T cells, B-cell-depleted T cells, or PBMCs.

In the source study's methods: From reference gene primer amplification, estimates of nucleated cell counts were derived. Profiling relied on immunoSEQ multiplex PCR, and the TCRdb table lists in-frame clones only, not all of them. That table supplies the V and J calls and clone size; D and trimming were determined from the DNA. The data show about 150,000 clones, roughly 89% seen once. This CDR3 has 13 residues. Trimming stripped 6 bases from V and 9 bases from J, with 14 bases between. CDR1 KGHDR and CDR2 SFDVKD come from the germline V gene. V usage is TRBV24-1 and J usage is TRBJ2-1, with D possibly TRBD2 on 7 matching bases. The TCR comes from a man in his fifties with acute or convalescent COVID-19. Material: peripheral blood. CDR3 nucleotide sequence: TGTGCCACCAGTCCTTGGGAGGGGGGTGAGCAGTTCTTC. Its translation is CATSPWEGGEQFF.